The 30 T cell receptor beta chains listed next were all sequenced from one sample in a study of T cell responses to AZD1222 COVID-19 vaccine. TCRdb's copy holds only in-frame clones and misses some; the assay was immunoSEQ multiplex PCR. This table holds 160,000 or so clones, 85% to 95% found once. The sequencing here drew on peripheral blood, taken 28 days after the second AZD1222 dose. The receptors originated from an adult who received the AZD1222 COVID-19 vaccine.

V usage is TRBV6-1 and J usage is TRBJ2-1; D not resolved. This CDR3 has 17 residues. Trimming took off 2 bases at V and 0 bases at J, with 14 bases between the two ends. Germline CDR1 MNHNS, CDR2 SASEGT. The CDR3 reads CASSEIRALSSYNEQFF. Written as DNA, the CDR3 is TGTGCCAGCAGTGAAATTAGGGCGTTGAGCTCCTACAATGAGCAGTTCTTC.

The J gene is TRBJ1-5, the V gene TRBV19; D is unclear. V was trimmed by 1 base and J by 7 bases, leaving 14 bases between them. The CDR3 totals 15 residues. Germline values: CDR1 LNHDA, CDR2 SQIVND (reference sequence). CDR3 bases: TGTGCCAGTAGTATAGGGATAGGTTCGGGACAGCCCCAGCATTTT. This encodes CASSIGIGSGQPQHF.

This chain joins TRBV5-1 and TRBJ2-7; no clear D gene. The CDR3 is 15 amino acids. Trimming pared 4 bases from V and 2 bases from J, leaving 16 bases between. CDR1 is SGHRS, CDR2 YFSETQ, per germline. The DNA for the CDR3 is TGCGCCAGCAGCCCCACTGGCTCGACCGCCTACGAGCAGTACTTC. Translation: CASSPTGSTAYEQYF.

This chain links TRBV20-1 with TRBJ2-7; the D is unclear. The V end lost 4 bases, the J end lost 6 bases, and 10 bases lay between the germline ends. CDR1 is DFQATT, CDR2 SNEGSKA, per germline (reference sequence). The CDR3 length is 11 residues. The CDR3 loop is CSAKEATEQYF. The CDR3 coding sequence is TGCAGTGCTAAAGAGGCGACCGAGCAGTACTTC.

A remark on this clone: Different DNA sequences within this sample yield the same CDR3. CDR3 loop: CASSPQGGYGYTF. CDR3 nucleotide sequence: TGTGCCAGTAGTCCCCAGGGGGGGTATGGCTACACCTTC. V usage is TRBV19 and J usage is TRBJ1-2; 7 bases line up with TRBD1. The germline V gene encodes CDR1 LNHDA and CDR2 SQIVND (reference sequence). This CDR3 spans 13 amino acids. V lost 5 bases, J lost 5 bases, and 5 bases stayed unmatched.

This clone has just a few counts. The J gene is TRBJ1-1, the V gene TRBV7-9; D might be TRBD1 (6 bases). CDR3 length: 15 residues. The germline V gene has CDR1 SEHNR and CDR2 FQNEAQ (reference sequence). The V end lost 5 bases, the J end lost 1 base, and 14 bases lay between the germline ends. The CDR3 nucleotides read TGTGCCAGCAGCCCCCCAGGGGCATGGAACACTGAAGCTTTCTTT. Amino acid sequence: CASSPPGAWNTEAFF.

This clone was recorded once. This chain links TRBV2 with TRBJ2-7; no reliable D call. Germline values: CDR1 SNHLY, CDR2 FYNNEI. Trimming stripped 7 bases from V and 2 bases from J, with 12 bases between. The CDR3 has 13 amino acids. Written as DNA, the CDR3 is TGTGCCAGCACAGGCAGATGGACCTACGAGCAGTACTTC. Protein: CASTGRWTYEQYF.

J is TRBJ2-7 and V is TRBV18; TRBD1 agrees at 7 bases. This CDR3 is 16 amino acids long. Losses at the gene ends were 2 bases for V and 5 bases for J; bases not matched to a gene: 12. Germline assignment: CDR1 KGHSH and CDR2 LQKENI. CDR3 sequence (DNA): TGTGCCAGCTCACCAGATGACAGGGTGGGCTTGGACGAGCAGTACTTC. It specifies CASSPDDRVGLDEQYF.

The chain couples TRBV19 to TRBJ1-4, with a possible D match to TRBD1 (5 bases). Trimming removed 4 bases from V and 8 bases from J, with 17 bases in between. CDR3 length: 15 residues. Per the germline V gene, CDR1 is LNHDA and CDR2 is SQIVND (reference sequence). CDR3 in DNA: TGTGCCAGTAGTACATCCAGGGTTAACAGAGAAAAACTGTTTTTT. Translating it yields CASSTSRVNREKLFF.

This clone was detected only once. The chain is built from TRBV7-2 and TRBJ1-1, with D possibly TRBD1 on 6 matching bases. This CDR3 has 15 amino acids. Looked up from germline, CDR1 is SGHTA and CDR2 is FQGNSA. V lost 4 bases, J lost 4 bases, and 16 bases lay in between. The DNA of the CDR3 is TGTGCCAGCAGCTCTAGACGGGGGGCGGTCACTGAAGCTTTCTTT. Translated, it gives CASSSRRGAVTEAFF.

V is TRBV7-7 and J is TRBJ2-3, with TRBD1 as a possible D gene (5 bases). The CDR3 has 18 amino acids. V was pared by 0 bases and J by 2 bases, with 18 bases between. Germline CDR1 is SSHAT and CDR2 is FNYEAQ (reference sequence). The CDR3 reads CASSLAPDAGLHTDTQYF. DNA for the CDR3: TGTGCCAGCAGCTTAGCTCCTGACGCAGGGCTCCACACAGATACGCAGTATTTT.

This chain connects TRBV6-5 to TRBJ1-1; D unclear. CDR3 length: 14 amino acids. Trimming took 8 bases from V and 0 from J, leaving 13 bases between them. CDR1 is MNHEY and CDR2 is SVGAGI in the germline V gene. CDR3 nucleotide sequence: TGTGCCAGCCTCAGAGGTCCCATGAACACTGAAGCTTTCTTT. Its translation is CASLRGPMNTEAFF.

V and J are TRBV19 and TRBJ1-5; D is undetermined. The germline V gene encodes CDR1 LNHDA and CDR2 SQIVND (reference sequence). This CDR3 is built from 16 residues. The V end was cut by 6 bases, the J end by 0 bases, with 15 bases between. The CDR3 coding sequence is TGTGCCAGTAGGTCTTCAGGCCTGTATAGCAATCAGCCCCAGCATTTT. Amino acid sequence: CASRSSGLYSNQPQHF.

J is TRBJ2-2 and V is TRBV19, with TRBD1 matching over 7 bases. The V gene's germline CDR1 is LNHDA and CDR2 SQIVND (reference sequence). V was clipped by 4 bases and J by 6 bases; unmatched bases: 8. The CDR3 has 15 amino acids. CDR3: CASSTDRSRSGELFF. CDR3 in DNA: TGTGCCAGTAGTACGGACAGGTCGAGGTCCGGGGAGCTGTTTTTT.

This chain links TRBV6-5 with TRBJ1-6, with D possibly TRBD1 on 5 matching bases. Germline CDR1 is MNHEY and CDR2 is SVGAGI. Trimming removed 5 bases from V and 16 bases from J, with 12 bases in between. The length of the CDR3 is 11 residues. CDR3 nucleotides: TGTGCCAGCAGTAATGCCGACAGTCTCCACTTT. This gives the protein CASSNADSLHF.

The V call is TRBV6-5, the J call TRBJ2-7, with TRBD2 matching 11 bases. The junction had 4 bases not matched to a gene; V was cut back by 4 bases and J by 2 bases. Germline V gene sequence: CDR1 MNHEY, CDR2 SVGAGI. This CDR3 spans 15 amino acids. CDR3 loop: CASSSGLAVAYEQYF. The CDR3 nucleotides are TGTGCCAGCAGTTCGGGACTAGCGGTAGCCTACGAGCAGTACTTC.

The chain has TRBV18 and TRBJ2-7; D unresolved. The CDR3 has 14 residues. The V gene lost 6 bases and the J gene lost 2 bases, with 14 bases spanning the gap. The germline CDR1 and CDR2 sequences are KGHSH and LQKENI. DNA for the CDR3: TGTGCCAGCTCGGATAGGACCGATACCTACGAGCAGTACTTC. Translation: CASSDRTDTYEQYF.

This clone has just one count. This chain's CDR3 is CASSLGHTQVGETQYF. CDR3 in DNA: TGTGCCAGCAGTTTGGGACATACGCAGGTCGGGGAGACCCAGTACTTC. The chain combines TRBV6-5 with TRBJ2-5, with D perhaps TRBD1 (6 bases). V dropped 4 bases and J dropped 5 bases, with 20 bases sitting between them. This CDR3 has 16 amino acids. Per the germline V gene, CDR1 is MNHEY and CDR2 is SVGAGI.

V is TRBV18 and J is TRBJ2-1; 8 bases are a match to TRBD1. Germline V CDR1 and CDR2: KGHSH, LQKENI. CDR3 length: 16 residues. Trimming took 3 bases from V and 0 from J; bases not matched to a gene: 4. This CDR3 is CASSPSGTGSYNEQFF. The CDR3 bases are TGTGCCAGCTCACCGTCTGGGACAGGCTCCTACAATGAGCAGTTCTTC.

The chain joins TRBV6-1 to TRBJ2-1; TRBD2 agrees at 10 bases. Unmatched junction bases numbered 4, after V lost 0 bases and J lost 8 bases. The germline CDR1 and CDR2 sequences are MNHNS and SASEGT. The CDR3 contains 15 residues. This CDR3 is CASSEAVLAGDEQFF. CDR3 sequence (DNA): TGTGCCAGCAGTGAAGCTGTTCTAGCGGGGGATGAGCAGTTCTTC.

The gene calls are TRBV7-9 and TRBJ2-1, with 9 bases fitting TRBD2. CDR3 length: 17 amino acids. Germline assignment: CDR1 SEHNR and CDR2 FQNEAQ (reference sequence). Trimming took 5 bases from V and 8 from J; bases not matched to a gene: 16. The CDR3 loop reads CASSLGRLAEGRDEQFF. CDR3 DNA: TGTGCCAGCAGCCTAGGGAGACTAGCGGAGGGAAGGGATGAGCAGTTCTTC.

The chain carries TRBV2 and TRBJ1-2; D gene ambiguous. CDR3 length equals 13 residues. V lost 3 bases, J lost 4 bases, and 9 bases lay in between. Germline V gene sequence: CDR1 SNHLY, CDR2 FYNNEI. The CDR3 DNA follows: TGTGCCAGCAGTGACGGGCCGGTCTATGGCTACACCTTC. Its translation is CASSDGPVYGYTF.

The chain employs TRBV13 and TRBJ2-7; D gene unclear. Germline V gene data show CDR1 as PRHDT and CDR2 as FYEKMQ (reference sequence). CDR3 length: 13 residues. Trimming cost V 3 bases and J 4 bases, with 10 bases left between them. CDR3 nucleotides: TGTGCCAGCAGCTTTCGGACCTCATACGAGCAGTACTTC. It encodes CASSFRTSYEQYF.

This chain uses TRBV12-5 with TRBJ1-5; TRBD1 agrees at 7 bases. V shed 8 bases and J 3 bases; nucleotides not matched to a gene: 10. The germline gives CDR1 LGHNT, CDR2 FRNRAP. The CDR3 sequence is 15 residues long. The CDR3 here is CASSQTGPFNQPQHF. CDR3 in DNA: TGTGCTAGTAGCCAGACAGGGCCCTTCAATCAGCCCCAGCATTTT.

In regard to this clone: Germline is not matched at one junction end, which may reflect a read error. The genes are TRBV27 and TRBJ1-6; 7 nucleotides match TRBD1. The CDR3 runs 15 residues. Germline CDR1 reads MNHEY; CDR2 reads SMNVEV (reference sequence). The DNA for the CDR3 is TGTGCCGGCAGTTTAGATCAGACAGGGTACTCACCCCTCCACTTT. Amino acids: CAGSLDQTGYSPLHF.

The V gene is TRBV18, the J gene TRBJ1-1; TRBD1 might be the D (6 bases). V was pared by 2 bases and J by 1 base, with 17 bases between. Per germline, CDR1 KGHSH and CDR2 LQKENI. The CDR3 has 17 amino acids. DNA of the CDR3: TGTGCCAGCTCACCAAGGGGGAGTCCGCAGGCGAACACTGAAGCTTTCTTT. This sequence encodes CASSPRGSPQANTEAFF. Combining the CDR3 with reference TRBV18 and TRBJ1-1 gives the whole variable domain NAGVMQNPRHLVRRRGQEARLRCSPMKGHSHVYWYRQLPEEGLKFMVYLQKENIIDESGMPKERFSAEFPKEGPSILRIQQVVRGDSAAYFCASSPRGSPQANTEAFFGQGTRLTVV.

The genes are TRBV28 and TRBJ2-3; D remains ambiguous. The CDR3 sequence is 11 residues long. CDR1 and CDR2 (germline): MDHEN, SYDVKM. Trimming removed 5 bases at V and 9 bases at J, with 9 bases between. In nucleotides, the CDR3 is TGTGCCAGCAGTACAATGTTCACGCAGTATTTT. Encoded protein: CASSTMFTQYF.

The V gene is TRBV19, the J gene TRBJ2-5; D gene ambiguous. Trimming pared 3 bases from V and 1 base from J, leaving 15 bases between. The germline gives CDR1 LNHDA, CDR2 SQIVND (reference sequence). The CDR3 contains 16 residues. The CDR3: CASSIHSPDIQETQYF. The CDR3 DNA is TGTGCCAGTAGTATTCACTCCCCAGATATCCAAGAGACCCAGTACTTC.

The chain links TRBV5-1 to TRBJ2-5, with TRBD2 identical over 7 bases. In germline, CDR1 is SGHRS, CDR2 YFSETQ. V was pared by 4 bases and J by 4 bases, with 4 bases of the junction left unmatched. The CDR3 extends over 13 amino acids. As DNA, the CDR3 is TGCGCCAGCAGCGTGGGGGGGAGAGAGACCCAGTACTTC. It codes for CASSVGGRETQYF. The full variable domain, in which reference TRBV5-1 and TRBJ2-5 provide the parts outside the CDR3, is KAGVTQTPRYLIKTRGQQVTLSCSPISGHRSVSWYQQTPGQGLQFLFEYFSETQRNKGNFPGRFSGRQFSNSRSEMNVSTLELGDSALYLCASSVGGRETQYFGPGTRLLVL.

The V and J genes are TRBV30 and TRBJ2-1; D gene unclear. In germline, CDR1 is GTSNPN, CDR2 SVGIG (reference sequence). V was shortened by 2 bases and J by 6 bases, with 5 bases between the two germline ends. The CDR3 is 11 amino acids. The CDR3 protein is CAWSNVNEQFF. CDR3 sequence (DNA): TGTGCCTGGAGTAACGTCAATGAGCAGTTCTTC.